The clone carrying this T cell receptor beta chain turned up a few times. What it binds is unknown. This sample was included in a study of T-cell memory formation after mild COVID-19. The overall study: Clustering of TCRs was largely donor specific. General observations from the study: Contracting CD8+ clones were enriched in EMRA, CD4+ mainly in CM and EM.

The ends lost 8 bases at V and 0 bases at J; junction bases unmatched: 11. The CDR3 has 17 amino acids. 5'RACE with constant-segment primers built TCRalpha and TCRbeta cDNA libraries with UMIs. MiXCR was run by TCRdb on the 5' RACE reads, yielding one entry per CDR3 protein. The data show over 120,000 distinct CDR3 sequences, around 21% seen once. This TCR derives from an adult woman who had mild COVID-19 (a few samples of this study predate the infection). Cell type and time point are not known. This sequence joins TRBV12-3 or TRBV12-4 and TRBJ2-3; 10 nucleotides align to TRBD1. Sequenced: PBMCs or a T cell subset sorted from them (not recorded which). CDR3 amino acids: CASVPGQGFSSTDTQYF. The CDR3 coding sequence is TGTGCCAGCGTCCCGGGACAGGGGTTTTCTAGCACAGATACGCAGTATTTT.